A selection of T cell receptor beta chains follows, all from one sample in a study of CD8+ T cells in alopecia areata. Libraries were prepared by immunoSEQ multiplex PCR; TCRdb keeps only in-frame clonotypes and omits some of them. This sample has around 120,000 clones, with 58% found just once. Specimen: CD8+ T cells sorted from blood, collected at week 4, from a patient treated with tofacitinib. Every receptor here comes from a human donor with alopecia areata. Each CDR3 is given with its conserved first and last residue. A D gene is named only where the DNA matches it firmly. Some rows mark clone size as missing; the rest say once, few, many or name a class of expanded clone.

J gene	V gene	clone size	D gene	CDR3 protein	CDR3 DNA
TRBJ1-2	TRBV30	NA	NA	CAWSGAYGYTF	TGTGCCTGGAGTGGGGCCTATGGCTACACCTTC
TRBJ2-1	TRBV5-1	once	TRBD2	CASSPGLAGLEQFF	TGCGCCAGCAGCCCGGGACTAGCGGGGCTTGAGCAGTTCTTC
TRBJ2-5	TRBV7-9	once	NA	CASSSGARDLYF	TGTGCCAGCAGCTCGGGGGCCAGGGACTTGTACTTC
TRBJ2-7	TRBV29-1	NA	NA	CSVEEVWGSTYEQYF	TGCAGCGTTGAAGAAGTGTGGGGCAGCACCTACGAGCAGTACTTC
TRBJ2-1	TRBV27	few	NA	CASSLVRVEQFF	TGTGCCAGCAGTTTAGTCAGGGTAGAGCAGTTCTTC
TRBJ2-7	TRBV6-5	NA	NA	CASSNRGTLREQYF	TGTGCCAGCAGTAACCGGGGGACGCTCCGCGAGCAGTACTTC
TRBJ2-5	TRBV18	NA	NA	CASSPEWGETQYF	TGTGCCAGCTCACCAGAATGGGGGGAGACCCAGTACTTC
TRBJ1-5	TRBV15	NA	NA	CATSPEGGYQPQHF	TGTGCCACCAGCCCTGAGGGGGGGTATCAGCCCCAGCATTTT
TRBJ2-1	TRBV13	NA	NA	CASSLRDGWAYNEQFF	TGTGCCAGCAGCCTCCGGGACGGATGGGCCTACAATGAGCAGTTCTTC
TRBJ1-5	TRBV27	NA	NA	CASSFAQGGDQPQHF	TGTGCCAGCAGTTTTGCCCAGGGAGGCGATCAGCCCCAGCATTTT
TRBJ2-3	TRBV13	few	TRBD1	CASSTRTGASTDTQYF	TGTGCCAGCAGCACCAGGACAGGGGCTAGCACAGATACGCAGTATTTT
TRBJ2-7	TRBV10-3	NA	TRBD1	CAISEGTGDYEQYF	TGTGCCATCAGTGAAGGGACAGGGGACTACGAGCAGTACTTC
TRBJ2-5	TRBV7-9	NA	TRBD1	CASSSTGTVDQETQYF	TGTGCCAGCAGTTCTACCGGGACAGTCGATCAAGAGACCCAGTACTTC
TRBJ2-5	TRBV30	NA	NA	CAWSLPPPGEETQYF	TGTGCCTGGAGTTTACCTCCCCCAGGGGAAGAGACCCAGTACTTC
TRBJ1-2	TRBV30	NA	NA	CAWSDVTYTF	TGTGCCTGGAGCGACGTAACCTACACCTTC
TRBJ2-7	TRBV27	NA	TRBD2	CASSSSGVGSYEQYF	TGTGCCAGCAGTTCTAGCGGCGTAGGCTCCTACGAGCAGTACTTC
TRBJ1-5	TRBV19	NA	NA	CASSTTTYRGQPQHF	TGTGCCAGTAGTACCACAACGTATCGGGGTCAGCCCCAGCATTTT
TRBJ2-1	TRBV5-4	NA	NA	CASSPDYNEQFF	TGTGCCAGCAGCCCGGACTACAATGAGCAGTTCTTC
TRBJ2-1	TRBV29-1	NA	TRBD1	CSVVQDRIGNEQFF	TGCAGCGTTGTTCAGGACAGGATCGGCAATGAGCAGTTCTTC
TRBJ1-1	TRBV27	NA	TRBD1	CASSLPGQGREAFF	TGTGCCAGCAGTTTACCGGGACAGGGACGGGAAGCTTTCTTT
TRBJ2-7	TRBV30	NA	NA	CAWSVLSYEQYF	TGTGCCTGGAGTGTCCTTTCCTACGAGCAGTACTTC
TRBJ2-1	TRBV30	NA	NA	CASYTPGRGLNEQFF	TGTGCCTCCTACACCCCCGGGCGGGGGCTCAATGAGCAGTTCTTC
TRBJ2-5	TRBV11-1	NA	NA	CASSTPKDAFLRKQYF	TGTGCCAGCAGCACACCCAAGGACGCATTCCTACGAAAGCAGTACTTC
TRBJ1-4	TRBV29-1	NA	TRBD1	CSGVTGVYEKLFF	TGCAGCGGCGTAACAGGGGTCTATGAAAAACTGTTTTTT
TRBJ1-5	TRBV27	NA	NA	CASSPRSGNQPQHF	TGTGCCAGCAGTCCCAGATCGGGCAATCAGCCCCAGCATTTT
TRBJ1-5	TRBV19	NA	TRBD1	CASGTGVNQPQHF	TGTGCCAGCGGGACAGGGGTTAATCAGCCCCAGCATTTT
TRBJ2-1	TRBV29-1	few	TRBD2	CSATSGGYWDNEQFF	TGCAGCGCGACTAGCGGGGGCTATTGGGACAATGAGCAGTTCTTC
TRBJ2-1	TRBV29-1	few	NA	CSVVYAGRISSYNEQFF	TGCAGCGTTGTATACGCGGGGAGAATCTCCTCCTACAATGAGCAGTTCTTC
TRBJ2-7	TRBV29-1	few	NA	CSGGQGYEQYF	TGCAGCGGCGGGCAGGGCTACGAGCAGTACTTC
TRBJ2-5	TRBV15	few	NA	CATAPLSSEETQYF	TGTGCCACCGCTCCCTTAAGCAGCGAGGAGACCCAGTACTTC
TRBJ1-2	TRBV13	NA	NA	CASSLGREGYTF	TGTGCCAGCAGCTTAGGCCGAGAGGGCTACACCTTC
TRBJ2-6	TRBV15	NA	TRBD1	CATSGTGSGANVLTF	TGTGCCACCAGCGGGACAGGGAGTGGGGCCAACGTCCTGACTTTC
TRBJ1-1	TRBV30	NA	TRBD1	CAWSVGTGIESEAFF	TGTGCCTGGAGTGTCGGGACAGGGATCGAATCTGAAGCTTTCTTT
TRBJ2-1	TRBV25-1	NA	NA	CASSEDNRGAVLNEQFF	TGTGCCAGCAGTGAAGACAACCGGGGGGCGGTACTAAATGAGCAGTTCTTC
TRBJ2-1	TRBV6-5	few	TRBD1	CASSPGTGVYNEQFF	TGTGCCAGCAGCCCTGGGACAGGGGTTTACAATGAGCAGTTCTTC
TRBJ1-1	TRBV25-1	few	NA	CASSENLGLNTEAFF	TGTGCCAGCAGTGAAAATCTGGGGTTGAACACTGAAGCTTTCTTT
TRBJ1-5	TRBV30	NA	NA	CAWAYRADQPQHF	TGTGCCTGGGCCTACAGGGCTGACCAGCCCCAGCATTTT
TRBJ2-5	TRBV14	few	TRBD2	CASSQDLVAGEETQYF	TGTGCCAGCAGCCAAGATCTGGTAGCGGGGGAAGAGACCCAGTACTTC
TRBJ1-4	TRBV7-9	few	NA	CASSINTGPTGEKLFF	TGTGCCAGCAGCATAAATACAGGGCCGACAGGTGAAAAACTGTTTTTT
TRBJ1-1	TRBV30	NA	NA	CAWSRTVNTEAFF	TGTGCCTGGAGTAGGACCGTGAACACTGAAGCTTTCTTT
TRBJ2-3	TRBV5-1	few	TRBD1	CASAGQGTQYF	TGCGCCAGCGCCGGACAGGGCACGCAGTATTTT
TRBJ1-1	TRBV5-1	once	TRBD1	CASSLDRGLNTEAFF	TGCGCCAGCAGCTTGGACAGGGGGCTGAACACTGAAGCTTTCTTT
TRBJ2-1	TRBV27	NA	TRBD2	CAIASGDTYNEQFF	TGTGCCATCGCTAGCGGGGACACCTACAATGAGCAGTTCTTC
TRBJ1-1	TRBV5-1	few	TRBD1	CASRPRQGRYVNTEAFF	TGCGCCAGCAGACCCCGACAGGGCCGTTATGTGAACACTGAAGCTTTCTTT
TRBJ2-1	TRBV12-1	few	NA	CASYLLSRGYNEQFF	TGTGCCAGCTACCTTCTTTCCCGAGGCTACAATGAGCAGTTCTTC
TRBJ1-2	TRBV28	few	TRBD1	CASTTSPGQGAARRGYTF	TGTGCCAGCACTACCTCCCCCGGACAGGGGGCGGCAAGGCGTGGCTACACCTTC
TRBJ2-7	TRBV29-1	NA	NA	CSVHLGYEQYF	TGCAGCGTTCATCTCGGGTACGAGCAGTACTTC
TRBJ1-5	TRBV5-1	once	NA	CASPREEGYSNQPQHF	TGCGCCAGCCCCCGTGAGGAGGGATATAGCAATCAGCCCCAGCATTTT
TRBJ2-7	TRBV5-1	NA	NA	CASSSVPAVSGGEQYF	TGCGCCAGCAGCTCGGTACCGGCCGTCTCTGGGGGCGAGCAGTACTTC
TRBJ1-1	TRBV30	NA	NA	CAWSTGRGTEAFF	TGTGCCTGGAGCACCGGGAGGGGGACTGAAGCTTTCTTT
TRBJ2-1	TRBV7-7	large	TRBD2	CASSLSGPGTSGDNEQFF	TGTGCTAGCAGCTTATCAGGTCCCGGGACTAGCGGGGACAATGAGCAGTTCTTC
TRBJ2-7	TRBV27	NA	TRBD1	CASSSGGPYEQYF	TGTGCCAGCAGTTCAGGGGGTCCCTACGAGCAGTACTTC
TRBJ2-5	TRBV27	NA	TRBD2	CASSLSSGGQETQYF	TGTGCCAGCAGTTTATCTAGCGGGGGGCAAGAGACCCAGTACTTC
TRBJ1-1	TRBV16	NA	TRBD1	CASSQRQGDTEAFF	TGTGCCAGCAGCCAAAGACAGGGGGACACTGAAGCTTTCTTT
TRBJ2-3	TRBV7-2	few	NA	CASGDPRDTQYF	TGTGCCAGCGGTGACCCTAGGGATACGCAGTATTTT
TRBJ2-5	TRBV7-9	NA	NA	CASSLVRTEETQYF	TGTGCCAGCAGCTTAGTCAGAACAGAAGAGACCCAGTACTTC
TRBJ2-1	TRBV7-9	NA	TRBD2	CASRLGPIAGDTYNEQFF	TGTGCCAGCAGACTAGGTCCCATAGCGGGGGACACCTACAATGAGCAGTTCTTC
TRBJ2-7	TRBV6-1	few	NA	CASSGWRDRSYEQYF	TGTGCCAGCAGTGGGTGGCGGGACCGCTCCTACGAGCAGTACTTC
TRBJ1-1	TRBV4-2	NA	TRBD1	CASSYGTGEATEAFF	TGTGCCAGCAGCTACGGGACAGGGGAGGCCACTGAAGCTTTCTTT
TRBJ2-1	TRBV2	NA	NA	CASSVGEWGAYNEQFF	TGTGCCAGCAGCGTCGGAGAATGGGGCGCCTACAATGAGCAGTTCTTC